One sample yielded the 9 T cell receptor beta chains listed below, sequenced in a study of blood T cell repertoires in COVID-19. Generated by immunoSEQ multiplex PCR, the TCRdb table keeps only in-frame clones and is missing some. The table records under 250,000 clones, approximately 85% of them present only once. Source material: peripheral blood. These TCRs come from a woman of 80 years or more with COVID-19, enrolled during active disease.

CDR3 region: CASTPRGKIMGTEAFF. CDR3 in DNA: TGTGCCAGCACCCCTAGGGGGAAAATCATGGGAACTGAAGCTTTCTTT. The chain carries TRBV2 and TRBJ1-1; D is possibly TRBD1 (6 bases). Per the germline V gene, CDR1 is SNHLY and CDR2 is FYNNEI. This CDR3 region has 16 residues. V lost 7 bases, J lost 5 bases, and 23 bases lay in between.

This rearrangement joins TRBV5-1 to TRBJ2-7; D perhaps matches TRBD2 (6 bases). Germline assignment: CDR1 SGHRS and CDR2 YFSETQ. V was cut by 3 bases and J by 7 bases, with 23 bases left in between. The CDR3 extends over 16 amino acids. CDR3 sequence (DNA): TGCGCCAGCAGCTCCACCCCAGCGGGCCGCGGGGAAGAGCAGTACTTC. As protein: CASSSTPAGRGEEQYF.

As concerns this clone: The same CDR3 is also encoded by other DNA sequences in this sample. The chain links TRBV30 to TRBJ2-7; tentatively, D is TRBD1 (6 bases). This CDR3 is built from 13 residues. Trimming removed 1 base at V and 3 bases at J, with 10 bases between. Germline values: CDR1 GTSNPN, CDR2 SVGIG (reference sequence). The CDR3 DNA reads TGTGCCTGGAGTGAACAGGGACGCTACGAGCAGTACTTC. It translates to CAWSEQGRYEQYF.

This rearrangement joins TRBV16 to TRBJ2-2; 11 bases line up with TRBD1. Germline V gene sequence: CDR1 KGHSY, CDR2 FQNENV. The V and J ends lost 4 bases and 4 bases, in that order; junction bases with no gene match: 5. The CDR3 has 16 amino acids. CDR3 nucleotides: TGTGCCAGCAGCCTTGGACAGGGGGCGGCCACCGGGGAGCTGTTTTTT. It translates to CASSLGQGAATGELFF.

The CDR3 sequence: CASSPNSGLATETQYF. The CDR3 DNA reads as TGTGCCAGCAGCCCCAATTCGGGGCTAGCGACAGAGACCCAGTACTTC. The chain joins TRBV11-1 to TRBJ2-5, with D perhaps matching TRBD2 (6 bases). Germline CDR1 and CDR2: SGHAT and FQDESV (reference sequence). The CDR3 extends over 16 amino acids. V was pared by 5 bases and J by 4 bases, with 20 bases between.

The genes are TRBV24-1 and TRBJ2-5; the match to TRBD2 covers 13 bases. From germline, CDR1 is KGHDR and CDR2 SFDVKD. V lost 4 bases to trimming and J lost 3 bases; unmatched junction nucleotides: 1. This CDR3 is built from 15 residues. The CDR3 spells CATSEGTSGKETQYF. The CDR3, as DNA: TGTGCCACCAGTGAAGGGACTAGCGGGAAAGAGACCCAGTACTTC.

A note on this clone: The sample holds other DNA sequences that translate to the same CDR3. CDR3 DNA: TGCGCCAGCAGCTTGGGGGGACTCTCTGGAAACACCATATATTTT. It specifies CASSLGGLSGNTIYF. The chain recombines TRBV5-1 with TRBJ1-3; D is possibly TRBD1 (5 bases). Trimming shortened V by 0 bases and J by 0 bases, and 7 bases separated the two germline ends. This CDR3 is 15 amino acids long. Germline V gene lookup returns CDR1 SGHRS and CDR2 YFSETQ. The whole variable domain, remainder taken from reference TRBV5-1 and TRBJ1-3, is KAGVTQTPRYLIKTRGQQVTLSCSPISGHRSVSWYQQTPGQGLQFLFEYFSETQRNKGNFPGRFSGRQFSNSRSEMNVSTLELGDSALYLCASSLGGLSGNTIYFGEGSWLTVV.

The chain is built from TRBV7-2 and TRBJ2-1, with 9 bases identical to TRBD2. V was pared by 6 bases and J by 3 bases, with 12 bases of the junction left unmatched. This CDR3 spans 17 amino acids. The germline CDR1 and CDR2 sequences are SGHTA and FQGNSA. CDR3 nucleotides: TGTGCCAGCAGTTCCGTCAGCGGGGGGTCCCTCTACAATGAGCAGTTCTTC. As protein: CASSSVSGGSLYNEQFF.

The gene calls are TRBV6-5 and TRBJ1-3; D ambiguous. CDR1 is MNHEY, CDR2 SVGAGI, per germline. This CDR3 has 14 amino acids. The V gene lost 7 bases and the J gene lost 0 bases, with 10 bases spanning the gap. CDR3 amino acids: CASNRASSGNTIYF. The DNA for the CDR3 is TGTGCCAGCAATAGAGCAAGCTCTGGAAACACCATATATTTT.